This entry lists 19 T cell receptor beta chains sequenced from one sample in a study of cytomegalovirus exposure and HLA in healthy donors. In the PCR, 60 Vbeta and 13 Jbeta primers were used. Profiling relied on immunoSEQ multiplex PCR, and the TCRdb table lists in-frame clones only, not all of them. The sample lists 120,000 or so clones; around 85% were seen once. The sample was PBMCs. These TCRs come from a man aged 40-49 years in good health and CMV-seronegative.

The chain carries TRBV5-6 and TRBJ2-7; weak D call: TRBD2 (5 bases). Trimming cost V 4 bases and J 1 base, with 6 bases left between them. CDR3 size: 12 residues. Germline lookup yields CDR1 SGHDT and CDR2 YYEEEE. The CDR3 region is CASSPGSYEQYF. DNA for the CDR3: TGTGCCAGCAGCCCGGGGTCCTACGAGCAGTACTTC.

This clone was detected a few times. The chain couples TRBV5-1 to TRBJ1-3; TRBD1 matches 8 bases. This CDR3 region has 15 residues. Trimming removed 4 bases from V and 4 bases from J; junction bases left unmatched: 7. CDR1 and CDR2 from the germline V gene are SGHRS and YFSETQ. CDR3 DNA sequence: TGCGCCAGCAGCCCCGGACAGGGAATGGGAAACACCATATATTTT. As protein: CASSPGQGMGNTIYF.

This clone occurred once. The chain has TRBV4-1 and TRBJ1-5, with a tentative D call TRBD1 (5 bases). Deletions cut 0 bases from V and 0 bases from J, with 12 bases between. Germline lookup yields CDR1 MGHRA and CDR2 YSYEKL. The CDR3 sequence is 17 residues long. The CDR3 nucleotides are TGCGCCAGCAGCCAAGATACCCCCAGGGATAGCAATCAGCCCCAGCATTTT. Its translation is CASSQDTPRDSNQPQHF.

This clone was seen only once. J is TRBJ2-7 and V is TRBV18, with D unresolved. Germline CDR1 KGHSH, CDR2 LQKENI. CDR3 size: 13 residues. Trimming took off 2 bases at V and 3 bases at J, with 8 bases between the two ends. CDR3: CASSPGQVYEQYF. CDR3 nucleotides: TGTGCCAGCTCACCAGGGCAGGTCTACGAGCAGTACTTC.

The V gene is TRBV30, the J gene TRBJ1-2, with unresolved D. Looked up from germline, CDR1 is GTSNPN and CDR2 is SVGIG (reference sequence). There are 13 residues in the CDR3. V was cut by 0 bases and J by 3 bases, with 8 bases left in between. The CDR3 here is CAWSVRGYYGYTF. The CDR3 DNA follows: TGTGCCTGGAGTGTACGGGGATACTATGGCTACACCTTC.

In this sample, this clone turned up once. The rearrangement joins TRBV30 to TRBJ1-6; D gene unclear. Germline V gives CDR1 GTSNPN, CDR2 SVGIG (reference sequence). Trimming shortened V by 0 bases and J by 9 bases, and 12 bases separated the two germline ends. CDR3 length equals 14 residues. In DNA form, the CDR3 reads TGTGCCTGGAGTGTAAACGCGGAGGGTTCACCCCTCCACTTT. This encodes CAWSVNAEGSPLHF.

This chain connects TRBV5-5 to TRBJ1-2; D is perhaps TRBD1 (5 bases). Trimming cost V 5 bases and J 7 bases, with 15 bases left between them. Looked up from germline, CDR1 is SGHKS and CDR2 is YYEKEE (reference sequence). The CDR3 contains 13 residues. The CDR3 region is CASSDSGGSGYTF. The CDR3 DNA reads TGTGCCAGCAGTGACAGTGGGGGGTCTGGCTACACCTTC.

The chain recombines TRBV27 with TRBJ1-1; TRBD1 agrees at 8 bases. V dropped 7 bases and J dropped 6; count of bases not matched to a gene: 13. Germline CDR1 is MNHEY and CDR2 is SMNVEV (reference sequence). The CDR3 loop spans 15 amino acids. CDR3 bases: TGTGCCAGCACTAACCTAAGGACAGGGACGGCTGAAGCTTTCTTT. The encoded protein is CASTNLRTGTAEAFF.

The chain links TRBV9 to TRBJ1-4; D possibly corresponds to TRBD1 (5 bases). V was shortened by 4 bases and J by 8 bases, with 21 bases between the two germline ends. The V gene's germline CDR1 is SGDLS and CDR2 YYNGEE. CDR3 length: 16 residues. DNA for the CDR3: TGTGCCAGCAGCAAATCAGGGACTTCAAAAGGAGAAAAACTGTTTTTT. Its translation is CASSKSGTSKGEKLFF.

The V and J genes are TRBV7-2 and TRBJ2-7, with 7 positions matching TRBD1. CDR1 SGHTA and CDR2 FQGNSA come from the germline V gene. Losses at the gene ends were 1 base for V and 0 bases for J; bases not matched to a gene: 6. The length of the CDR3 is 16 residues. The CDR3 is CASSLVKGAGSYEQYF. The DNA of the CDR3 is TGTGCCAGCAGCTTAGTAAAGGGGGCCGGCTCCTACGAGCAGTACTTC.

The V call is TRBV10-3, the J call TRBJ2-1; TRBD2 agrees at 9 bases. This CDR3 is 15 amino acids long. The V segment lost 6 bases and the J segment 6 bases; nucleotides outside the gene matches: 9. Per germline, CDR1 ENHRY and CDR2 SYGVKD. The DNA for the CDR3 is TGTGCCATCAGCCAGGAGCGGGGGGCCGGCAATGAGCAGTTCTTC. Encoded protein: CAISQERGAGNEQFF.

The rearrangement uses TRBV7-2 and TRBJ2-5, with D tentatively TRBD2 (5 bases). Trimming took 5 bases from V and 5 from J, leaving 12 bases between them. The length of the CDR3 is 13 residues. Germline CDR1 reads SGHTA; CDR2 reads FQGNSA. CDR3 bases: TGTGCCAGCAGCCGAGGGCCGGGGGAGACCCAGTACTTC. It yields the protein CASSRGPGETQYF.

The CDR3: CASSPEWEQFF. The CDR3 DNA reads TGTGCCAGCAGTCCCGAGTGGGAGCAGTTCTTC. The chain uses TRBV2 and TRBJ2-1, with D unclear. The CDR3 loop spans 11 amino acids. The ends were cut back, 5 bases at V and 10 bases at J, with 9 bases in the middle. Germline V gene sequence: CDR1 SNHLY, CDR2 FYNNEI.

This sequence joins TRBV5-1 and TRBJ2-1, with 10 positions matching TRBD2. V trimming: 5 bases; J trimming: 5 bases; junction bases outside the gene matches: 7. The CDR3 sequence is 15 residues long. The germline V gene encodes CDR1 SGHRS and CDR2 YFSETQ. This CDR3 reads CASRALAGLNNEQFF. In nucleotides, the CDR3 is TGCGCCAGCAGGGCACTAGCGGGGCTAAACAATGAGCAGTTCTTC.

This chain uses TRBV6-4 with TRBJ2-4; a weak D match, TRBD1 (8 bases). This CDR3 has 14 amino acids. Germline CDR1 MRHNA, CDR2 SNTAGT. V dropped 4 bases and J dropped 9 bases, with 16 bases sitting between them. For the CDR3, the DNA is TGTGCCAGCAGTGCCCCTTACAGGGGGGGCATTCAGTACTTC. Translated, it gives CASSAPYRGGIQYF.

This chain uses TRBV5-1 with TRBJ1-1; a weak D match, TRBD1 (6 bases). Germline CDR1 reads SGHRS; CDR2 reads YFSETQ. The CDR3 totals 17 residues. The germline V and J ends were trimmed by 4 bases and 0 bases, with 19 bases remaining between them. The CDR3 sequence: CASSPGGRPIMNTEAFF. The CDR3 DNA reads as TGCGCCAGCAGCCCGGGGGGCAGGCCCATCATGAACACTGAAGCTTTCTTT.

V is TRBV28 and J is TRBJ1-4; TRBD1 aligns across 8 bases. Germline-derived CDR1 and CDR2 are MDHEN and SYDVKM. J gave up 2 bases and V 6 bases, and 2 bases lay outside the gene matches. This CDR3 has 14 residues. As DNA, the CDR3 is TGTGCCAGCAGAACAGGGGGGACTAATGAAAAACTGTTTTTT. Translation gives CASRTGGTNEKLFF.

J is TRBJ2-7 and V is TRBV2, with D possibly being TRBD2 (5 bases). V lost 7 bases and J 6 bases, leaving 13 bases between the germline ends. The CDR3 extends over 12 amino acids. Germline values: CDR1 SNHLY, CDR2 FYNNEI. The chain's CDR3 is CASNRQSGEQYF. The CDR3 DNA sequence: TGTGCCAGCAACCGGCAAAGCGGCGAGCAGTACTTC.

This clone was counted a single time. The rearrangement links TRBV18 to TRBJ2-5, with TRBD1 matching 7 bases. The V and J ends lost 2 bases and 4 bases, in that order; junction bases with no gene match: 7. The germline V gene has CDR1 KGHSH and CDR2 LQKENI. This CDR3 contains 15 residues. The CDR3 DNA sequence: TGTGCCAGCTCACCAGGCGGACAGGCGCGAGAGACCCAGTACTTC. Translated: CASSPGGQARETQYF.